The entry that follows covers one TCR beta chain sequence. The target antigen is unknown. This sample stems from a study of cytomegalovirus exposure and HLA in healthy donors. PCR involved 60 Vbeta and 13 Jbeta primers. The repertoire was sequenced with immunoSEQ multiplex PCR; TCRdb's copy has only in-frame clones and lacks some. Among 130,000 to 150,000 clones, more than 75% were seen once, and the ten largest hold over 3%. Study outcomes and limitations: Several top significant clusters appeared, in a later analysis, to be linked to common viral pathogens. Many donors carried some public TCRs, although rarity characterized most TCR sequences. In an earlier analysis, in under 700 donors, most V segments appeared productive either ~90% or ~30% of the time. TCR beta chains numbering approximately 150 were designated cytomegalovirus-associated.

Source material: PBMCs. This clonotype was sampled from a female donor in good health and CMV-seronegative.

This CDR3 reads CASSLAGGYSNQPQHF. CDR3 sequence (DNA): TGTGCCAGCAGTTTAGCCGGGGGGTATAGCAATCAGCCCCAGCATTTT. The rearrangement links TRBV28 to TRBJ1-5; D may be TRBD1 (5 bases). Between the trimmed V and J ends, which lost 2 bases and 0 bases, there was a span of 11 bases. This CDR3 has 16 residues. Germline V gives CDR1 MDHEN, CDR2 SYDVKM. Variable domain in full (rest from reference TRBV28 and TRBJ1-5): DVKVTQSSRYLVKRTGEKVFLECVQDMDHENMFWYRQDPGLGLRLIYFSYDVKMKEKGDIPEGYSVSREKKERFSLILESASTNQTSMYLCASSLAGGYSNQPQHFGDGTRLSIL.